What follows are 18 T cell receptor beta chains derived from one specimen sequenced in a study of Graves' ophthalmopathy and Graves' hyperthyroidism. RNA transcripts were the template, and TCR beta CDR3 regions were amplified from them. First-round RT-PCR used HTBI primers; second-round multiplex PCR followed. TCRdb fed the multiplex PCR reads into MiXCR, producing one record per CDR3 protein. The sample consists of more than 550,000 distinct CDR3 sequences, just over 40% of them appearing once. The sequenced sample consisted of peripheral blood. The receptors shown here come from an adult man with Graves' ophthalmopathy.

A single count supports this clonotype. With a much larger clone just one base away, this may be a read error. The gene calls are TRBV20-1 and TRBJ1-1, with D possibly TRBD1 on 6 matching bases. Germline lookup yields CDR1 DFQATT and CDR2 SNEGSKA (reference sequence). The CDR3 consists of 14 residues. DNA of the CDR3: TGCACTGCCAAACGTGGGGGCGGAGGGACTGAAGCTTTCTTT. This translates into CTAKRGGGGTEAFF.

CDR3 sequence (DNA): TGTGCCAACAACAGGGCGGACACCGGGGAGCTGTTTTTT. Protein: CANNRADTGELFF. The chain uses TRBV6-6 and TRBJ2-2; D is possibly TRBD1 (6 bases). CDR3 length: 13 amino acids. Germline lookup yields CDR1 MNHNY and CDR2 SVGAGI (reference sequence). Trimming removed 10 bases at V and 3 bases at J, with 12 bases between.

This clonotype was seen more than once but under ten times. The V and J genes are TRBV12-5 and TRBJ1-1; D is unresolved. Germline lookup yields CDR1 LGHNT and CDR2 FRNRAP. V was shortened by 4 bases and J by 8 bases, with 17 bases between the two germline ends. The CDR3 is 14 residues long. CDR3 coding DNA: TGTGCTAGTGGTTCTTTTGTGGCGGAACAAGAAGCTTTCTTT. Translation gives CASGSFVAEQEAFF.

At least ten counts were recorded for this clonotype. The chain links TRBV10-3 to TRBJ2-2, with D hard to call. CDR1 and CDR2 from the germline V gene are ENHRY and SYGVKD. The CDR3 contains 14 residues. V was trimmed by 10 bases and J by 8 bases, leaving 20 bases between them. The CDR3 protein is CATSLGHLRGELFF. The DNA of the CDR3 is TGTGCCACCTCCCTTGGGCACCTACGAGGGGAGCTGTTTTTT.

The chain combines TRBV19 with TRBJ1-6, with D possibly being TRBD1 (6 bases). This CDR3 has 13 amino acids. CDR1 LNHDA and CDR2 SQIVND come from the germline V gene (reference sequence). V was trimmed by 5 bases and J by 8 bases, leaving 10 bases between them. The CDR3 nucleotides read TGTGCCAGTAGTGGAAACAGGGATTCACCCCTCCACTTT. Its protein is CASSGNRDSPLHF.

This clonotype occurred many times. The genes are TRBV20-1 and TRBJ2-7; no definite D call. The germline V gene has CDR1 DFQATT and CDR2 SNEGSKA (reference sequence). This CDR3 has 13 amino acids. V was pared by 1 base and J by 1 base, with 8 bases between. The CDR3, as DNA: TGCAGTGCTAGAGGCAGGACGTCCTACGAGCAGTACTTC. Amino acids: CSARGRTSYEQYF.

About this clonotype itself: A junction boundary mismatches the germline segment, possibly from a read error. V gene TRBV7-3 combines with J gene TRBJ2-2, with 9 nucleotides matching TRBD1. This CDR3 is 14 amino acids long. Looked up from germline, CDR1 is SGHTA and CDR2 is FQGTGA. The CDR3 is CVSSPGTGPGELFF. For the CDR3, the DNA is TGTGTCAGCAGCCCTGGGACAGGGCCCGGGGAGCTGTTTTTT. The full variable domain, in which reference TRBV7-3 and TRBJ2-2 provide the parts outside the CDR3, is GAGVSQTPSNKVTEKGKYVELRCDPISGHTALYWYRQSLGQGPEFLIYFQGTGAADDSGLPNDRFFAVRPEGSVSTLKIQRTERGDSAVYLCVSSPGTGPGELFFGEGSRLTVL.

This clonotype was seen ten or more times. The gene calls are TRBV13 and TRBJ1-6, with a possible D match to TRBD1 (5 bases). Germline CDR1 and CDR2: PRHDT and FYEKMQ (reference sequence). This CDR3 has 14 amino acids. Trimming left V 5 bases short and J 8 bases short, with 13 bases between. CDR3 region: CASSQGAVDSPLHF. In DNA form, the CDR3 reads TGTGCCAGCAGCCAGGGAGCAGTGGATTCACCCCTCCACTTT.

The chain joins TRBV10-3 to TRBJ1-1, with TRBD1 matching over 9 bases. This CDR3 is built from 14 residues. The J segment lost 6 bases and the V segment lost 6 bases, leaving 8 bases of the junction unmatched. Looked up from germline, CDR1 is ENHRY and CDR2 is SYGVKD. The CDR3 sequence: CAIRPGQGRAEAFF. The DNA of the CDR3 is TGTGCCATCAGGCCGGGACAGGGTAGGGCTGAAGCTTTCTTT.

This clonotype was recorded many times. This chain joins TRBV10-1 and TRBJ1-2, with 7 bases matching TRBD1. Trimming cost V 6 bases and J 2 bases; bases outside gene matches: 9. The CDR3 is 15 residues long. The germline CDR1 and CDR2 sequences are WNHNN and SYGVQD (reference sequence). The CDR3 here is CASSNGTDLNYGYTF. The DNA of the CDR3 is TGCGCCAGCAGCAACGGGACAGACCTGAACTATGGCTACACCTTC.

This clonotype was counted a few times. The genes are TRBV29-1 and TRBJ2-2; no definite D call. The V gene lost 3 bases and the J gene lost 10 bases, with 0 bases spanning the gap. The CDR3 totals 8 residues. CDR1 is SQVTM and CDR2 is ANQGSEA in the germline V gene. In nucleotides, the CDR3 is TGCAGCGTTGAGGAGCTGTTTTTT. Translation: CSVEELFF.

As regards this clonotype: No DNA is shown, since the ends of the CDR3 on it are uncertain; the CDR3 is the one TCRdb lists. The V call is TRBV29-1, the J call TRBJ2-6; the table assigns TRBD1, which was not confirmed against the DNA. Germline assignment: CDR1 SQVTM and CDR2 ANQGSEA. The CDR3 numbers 18 amino acids, ends counted. CDR3 residues: CSVDTDTQYFGPGTRLTF.

This clonotype occurred a few times. The chain has TRBV3-1 and TRBJ1-1; no reliable D call. Germline CDR1 reads LGHDT; CDR2 reads YNNKEL (reference sequence). Deletions cut 4 bases from V and 1 base from J, with 10 bases between. This CDR3 spans 14 amino acids. Here the CDR3 reads CASSPLSANTEAFF. CDR3 nucleotides: TGTGCCAGCAGCCCCCTTTCAGCGAACACTGAAGCTTTCTTT.

The J gene is TRBJ2-3, the V gene TRBV20-1; 10 positions match TRBD2. V lost 6 bases to trimming and J lost 1 base; unmatched junction nucleotides: 7. CDR3 length equals 15 residues. Germline V gives CDR1 DFQATT, CDR2 SNEGSKA (reference sequence). The CDR3, as DNA: TGCAGTGCCCCTAGACTAGCGGGTCGCACAGATACGCAGTATTTT. Translating it yields CSAPRLAGRTDTQYF.

This clonotype has at least ten counts. The chain uses TRBV7-9 and TRBJ1-2, with 10 nucleotides matching TRBD1. V lost 7 bases and J lost 5; bases outside the gene matches: 10. This CDR3 comprises 15 residues. Germline V gives CDR1 SEHNR, CDR2 FQNEAQ (reference sequence). CDR3 region: CASTLGGTGEYGYTF. CDR3 DNA sequence: TGTGCCAGCACCCTGGGGGGGACAGGGGAGTATGGCTACACCTTC.

Written as DNA, the CDR3 is TGTGCCAGCAGCATCAGGGGATTTGGCTACACCTTC. Protein sequence: CASSIRGFGYTF. The chain has TRBV7-8 and TRBJ1-2; D perhaps matches TRBD1 (6 bases). Germline-derived CDR1 and CDR2 are SGHVS and FQNEAQ. CDR3 length equals 12 residues. The V end lost 5 bases, the J end lost 7 bases, and 11 bases lay between the germline ends.

The chain's CDR3 is CASSQDRGGLSEQYF. For the CDR3, the DNA is TGTGCCAGCAGCCAAGATAGGGGAGGATTGAGCGAGCAGTACTTC. The chain links TRBV12-3 or TRBV12-4 to TRBJ2-7; possibly TRBD2 for D (6 bases). With 6 bases removed from V and 6 bases from J, the gap between germline ends came to 21 bases. This CDR3 region has 15 residues.

The chain joins TRBV7-8 to TRBJ2-1; D call uncertain. Germline CDR1 reads SGHVS; CDR2 reads FQNEAQ. This CDR3 region has 15 residues. Trimming took 1 base from V and 5 from J, leaving 12 bases between them. The CDR3 loop reads CASSLGVGRHNEQFF. In DNA form, the CDR3 reads TGTGCCAGCAGCTTAGGGGTCGGCAGACACAATGAGCAGTTCTTC. Full variable domain (rest looked up from reference TRBV7-8 and TRBJ2-1): GAGVSQSPRYKVAKRGQDVALRCDPISGHVSLFWYQQALGQGPEFLTYFQNEAQLDKSGLPSDRFFAERPEGSVSTLKIQRTQQEDSAVYLCASSLGVGRHNEQFFGPGTRLTVL.